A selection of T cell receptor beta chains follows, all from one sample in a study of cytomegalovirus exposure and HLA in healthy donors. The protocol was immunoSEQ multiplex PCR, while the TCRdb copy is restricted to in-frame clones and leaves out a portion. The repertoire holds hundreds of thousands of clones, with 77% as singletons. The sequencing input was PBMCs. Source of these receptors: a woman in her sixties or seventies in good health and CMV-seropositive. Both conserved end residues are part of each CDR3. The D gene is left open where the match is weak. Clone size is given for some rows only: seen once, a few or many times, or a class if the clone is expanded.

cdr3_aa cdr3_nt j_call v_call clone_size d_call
CSVSLAGVSYEQYF TGCAGCGTATCCCTAGCGGGAGTCTCCTACGAGCAGTACTTC TRBJ2-7 TRBV29-1 few TRBD2
CASSPYQGLTDTQYF TGTGCCAGCTCACCTTACCAGGGACTTACAGATACGCAGTATTTT TRBJ2-3 TRBV18 - -
CASSPLSGRGNNEQFF TGTGCCAGCAGCCCTCTTAGCGGGAGGGGAAACAATGAGCAGTTCTTC TRBJ2-1 TRBV14 - TRBD2
CASSLAGATNEKLFF TGCGCCAGCAGCTTGGCGGGGGCAACTAATGAAAAACTGTTTTTT TRBJ1-4 TRBV5-1 few -
CASSVTFYGYTF TGTGCCAGCAGCGTGACATTCTATGGCTACACCTTC TRBJ1-2 TRBV5-5 - -
CASSSIAGGSTDTQYF TGTGCCAGCAGCTCTATAGCGGGGGGGAGCACAGATACGCAGTATTTT TRBJ2-3 TRBV5-6 - TRBD2
CASSLIGGAYNEQFF TGTGCCAGCAGTTTGATCGGCGGGGCTTACAATGAGCAGTTCTTC TRBJ2-1 TRBV27 - -
CASSFDIDYGYTF TGTGCCAGCAGCTTTGACATAGACTATGGCTACACCTTC TRBJ1-2 TRBV5-8 - -
CASSVQGRTEAFF TGTGCCAGCAGTGTACAGGGGAGGACTGAAGCTTTCTTT TRBJ1-1 TRBV6-1 - TRBD1
CASSLGQGDNQPQHF TGCGCCAGCAGCTTGGGGCAGGGGGACAATCAGCCCCAGCATTTT TRBJ1-5 TRBV5-1 once TRBD1
CASNTLGELAGNTDTQYF TGTGCCAGCAACACCCTCGGGGAACTAGCGGGAAACACAGATACGCAGTATTTT TRBJ2-3 TRBV28 few TRBD2
CASSESLAGGQETQYF TGTGCCAGCAGTGAATCCCTAGCGGGAGGCCAAGAGACCCAGTACTTC TRBJ2-5 TRBV25-1 - TRBD2
CASGRLAGTETQYF TGTGCCAGCGGGCGACTAGCGGGGACAGAGACCCAGTACTTC TRBJ2-5 TRBV5-6 - TRBD2
CASSPQARAGGNTIYF TGTGCCAGCAGCCCTCAAGCCAGAGCGGGCGGAAACACCATATATTTT TRBJ1-3 TRBV7-9 once -
CAWGLVTGGSSPLHF TGTGCCTGGGGCCTGGTTACAGGGGGCTCTTCACCCCTCCACTTT TRBJ1-6 TRBV30 - TRBD1
CASSLWGTGGVKTNEKLFF TGTGCCAGCAGTTTATGGGGGACAGGGGGCGTGAAGACTAATGAAAAACTGTTTTTT TRBJ1-4 TRBV28 - TRBD1